Given below is one TCR beta chain in context. Its target is not known. Each donor was a healthy Caucasian. The sample belongs to a study of identical twins. Overall study findings and caveats: Twins' surplus sharing was weaker for beta out-of-frame sequences. For monozygotic twins, models underestimated out-of-frame TCR alpha sharing.

The length of the CDR3 is 14 residues. The germline V gene has CDR1 MNHEY and CDR2 SVGAGI. Trimming shortened V by 0 bases and J by 2 bases, and 4 bases separated the two germline ends. TCRdb re-called the 5' RACE reads with MiXCR, one entry per CDR3 protein. The sample has 250,000 to 350,000 distinct CDR3 sequences; nearly 9.5% are singletons. The data were also submitted as part of a second study, on yellow fever vaccine responses in identical twins.

The sequence came from a woman younger than 30 in good health. Sequencing used CD8+ T cells sorted from blood. This chain connects TRBV6-5 to TRBJ2-2; D remains ambiguous. For the CDR3, the DNA is TGTGCCAGCAGTTACTCTAAAAACACCGGGGAGCTGTTTTTT. This translates into CASSYSKNTGELFF.